This T cell receptor beta chain was sequenced during a study of PD-1 blockade in classical Hodgkin lymphoma. Study information: Nivolumab dosing for patients was 3 mg/kg, administered intravenously every 2 weeks.

The table came from immunoSEQ multiplex PCR; TCRdb's copy has only in-frame clones and leaves some out. The table shows about 43,000 clones, with approximately 70% occurring only once. Every patient relapsed after autologous stem cell transplantation, and brentuximab vedotin exposure varied. Of note for this clone: What it binds is unknown.

Germline V CDR1 and CDR2: SNHLY, FYNNEI. The CDR3 has 15 residues. V shed 6 bases and J 4 bases; nucleotides not matched to a gene: 4. The study, taken as a whole, reports: Those patients who began receiving nivolumab less than 1 year after ASCT had lower diversity, and they were excluded. Complete responders had baseline diversity similar to newly diagnosed patients. Diminished baseline TCR diversity has been reported in newly diagnosed patients relative to healthy donors.

The J gene is TRBJ2-1, the V gene TRBV2; TRBD2 aligns across 12 bases. This sample comprised peripheral blood mononuclear cells (PBMCs), obtained before the second cycle of nivolumab. The receptor was derived from a human donor with classical Hodgkin lymphoma. CDR3 DNA sequence: TGTGCCAGCAGAACTAGCGGGAGGTCGTACAATGAGCAGTTCTTC. Translated: CASRTSGRSYNEQFF.